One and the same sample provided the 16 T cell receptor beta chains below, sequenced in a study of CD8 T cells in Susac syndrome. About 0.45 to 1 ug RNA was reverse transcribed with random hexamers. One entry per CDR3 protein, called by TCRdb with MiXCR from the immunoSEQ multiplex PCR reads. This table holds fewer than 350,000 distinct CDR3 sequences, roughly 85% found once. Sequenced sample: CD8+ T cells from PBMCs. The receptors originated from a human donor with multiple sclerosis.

This chain's CDR3 is CASSLMRGEQFF. CDR3 sequence (DNA): TGCGCCAGCAGCTTAATGCGTGGGGAGCAGTTCTTC. V gene TRBV5-1 combines with J gene TRBJ2-1, with no clear D. This CDR3 is 12 amino acids long. Germline lookup yields CDR1 SGHRS and CDR2 YFSETQ. The V end lost 2 bases, the J end lost 10 bases, and 10 bases lay between the germline ends.

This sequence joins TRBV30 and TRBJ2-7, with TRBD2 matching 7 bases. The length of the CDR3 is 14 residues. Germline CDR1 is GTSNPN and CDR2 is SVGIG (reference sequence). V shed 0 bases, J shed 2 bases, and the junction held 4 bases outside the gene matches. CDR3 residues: CAWSVSGPTYEQYF. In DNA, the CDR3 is TGTGCCTGGAGTGTTAGCGGGCCAACCTACGAGCAGTACTTC. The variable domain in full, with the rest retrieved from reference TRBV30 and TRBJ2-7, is SQTIHQWPATLVQPVGSPLSLECTVEGTSNPNLYWYRQAAGRGLQLLFYSVGIGQISSEVPQNLSASRPQDRQFILSSKKLLLSDSGFYLCAWSVSGPTYEQYFGPGTRLTVT.

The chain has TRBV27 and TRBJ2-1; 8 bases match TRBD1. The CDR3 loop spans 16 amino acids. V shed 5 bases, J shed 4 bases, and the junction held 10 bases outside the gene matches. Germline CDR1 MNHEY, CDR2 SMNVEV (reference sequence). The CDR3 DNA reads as TGTGCCAGCAGTCCAACAGGGGGGAGCCTTTACAATGAGCAGTTCTTC. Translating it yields CASSPTGGSLYNEQFF.

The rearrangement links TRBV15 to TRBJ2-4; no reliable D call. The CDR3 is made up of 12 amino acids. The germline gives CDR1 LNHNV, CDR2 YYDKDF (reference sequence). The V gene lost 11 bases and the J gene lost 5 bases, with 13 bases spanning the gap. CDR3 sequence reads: CASGPIENIQYF. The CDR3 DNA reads TGTGCCTCCGGACCAATAGAAAACATTCAGTACTTC.

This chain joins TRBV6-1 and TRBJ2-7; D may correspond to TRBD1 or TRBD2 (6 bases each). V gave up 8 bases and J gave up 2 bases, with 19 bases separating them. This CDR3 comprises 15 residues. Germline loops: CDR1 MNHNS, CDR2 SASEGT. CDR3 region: CASSTNGGTPYEQYF. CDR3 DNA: TGTGCCAGCTCCACCAACGGCGGGACACCCTACGAGCAGTACTTC.

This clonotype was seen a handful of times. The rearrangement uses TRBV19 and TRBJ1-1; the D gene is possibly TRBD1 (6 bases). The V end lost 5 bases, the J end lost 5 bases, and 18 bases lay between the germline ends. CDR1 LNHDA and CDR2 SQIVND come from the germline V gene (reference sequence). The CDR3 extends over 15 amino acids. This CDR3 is CASSVPGGPRTEAFF. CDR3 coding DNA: TGTGCCAGTAGTGTCCCCGGGGGCCCTCGGACTGAAGCTTTCTTT. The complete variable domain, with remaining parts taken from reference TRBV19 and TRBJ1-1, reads DGGITQSPKYLFRKEGQNVTLSCEQNLNHDAMYWYRQDPGQGLRLIYYSQIVNDFQKGDIAEGYSVSREKKESFPLTVTSAQKNPTAFYLCASSVPGGPRTEAFFGQGTRLTVV.

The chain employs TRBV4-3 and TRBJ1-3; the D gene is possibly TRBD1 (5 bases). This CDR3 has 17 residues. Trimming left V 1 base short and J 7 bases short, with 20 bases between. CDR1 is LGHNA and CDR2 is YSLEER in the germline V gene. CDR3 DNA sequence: TGCGCCAGCAGCCAAGTCTTGATCGGGGCTAGGCGGAACACCATATATTTT. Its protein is CASSQVLIGARRNTIYF.

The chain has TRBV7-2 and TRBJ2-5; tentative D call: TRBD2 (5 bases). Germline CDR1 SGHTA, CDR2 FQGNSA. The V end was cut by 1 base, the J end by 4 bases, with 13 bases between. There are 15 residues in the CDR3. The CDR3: CASSLVLSRGETQYF. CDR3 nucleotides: TGTGCCAGCAGCTTAGTTTTATCTCGGGGAGAGACCCAGTACTTC. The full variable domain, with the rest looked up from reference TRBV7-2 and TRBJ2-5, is GAGVSQSPSNKVTEKGKDVELRCDPISGHTALYWYRQSLGQGLEFLIYFQGNSAPDKSGLPSDRFSAERTGGSVSTLTIQRTQQEDSAVYLCASSLVLSRGETQYFGPGTRLLVL.

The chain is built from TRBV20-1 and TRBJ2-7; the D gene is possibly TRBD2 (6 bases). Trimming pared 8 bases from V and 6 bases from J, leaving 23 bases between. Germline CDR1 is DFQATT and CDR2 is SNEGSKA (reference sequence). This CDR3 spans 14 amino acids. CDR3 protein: CSRFASDSTGEQYF. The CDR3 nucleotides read TGCAGTCGCTTCGCTAGCGACAGTACAGGCGAGCAGTACTTC.

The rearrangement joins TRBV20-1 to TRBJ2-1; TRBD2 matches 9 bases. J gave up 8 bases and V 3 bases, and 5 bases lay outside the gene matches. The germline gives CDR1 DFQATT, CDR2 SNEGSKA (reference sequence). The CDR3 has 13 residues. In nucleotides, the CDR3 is TGCAGTGCTAGCGAGCGGGAGGTTTATGAGCAGTTCTTC. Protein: CSASEREVYEQFF.

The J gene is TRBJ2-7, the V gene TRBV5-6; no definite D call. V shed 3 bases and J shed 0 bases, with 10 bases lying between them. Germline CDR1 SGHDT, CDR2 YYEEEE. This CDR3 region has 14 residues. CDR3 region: CASSSGPNSYEQYF. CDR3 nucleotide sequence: TGTGCCAGCAGCTCGGGTCCGAACTCCTACGAGCAGTACTTC.

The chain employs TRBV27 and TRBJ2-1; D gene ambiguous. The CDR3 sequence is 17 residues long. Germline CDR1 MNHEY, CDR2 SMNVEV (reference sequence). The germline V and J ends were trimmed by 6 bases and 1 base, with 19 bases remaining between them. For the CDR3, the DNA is TGTGCCAGCAGACAAAGACCTCTAGGGAAATCCTACAATGAGCAGTTCTTC. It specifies CASRQRPLGKSYNEQFF.

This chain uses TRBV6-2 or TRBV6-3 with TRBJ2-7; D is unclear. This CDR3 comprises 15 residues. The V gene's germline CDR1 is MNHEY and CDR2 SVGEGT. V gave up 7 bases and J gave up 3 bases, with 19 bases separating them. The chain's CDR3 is CASISPRWLSYEQYF. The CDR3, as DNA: TGTGCCAGCATTTCCCCCAGGTGGTTAAGCTACGAGCAGTACTTC.

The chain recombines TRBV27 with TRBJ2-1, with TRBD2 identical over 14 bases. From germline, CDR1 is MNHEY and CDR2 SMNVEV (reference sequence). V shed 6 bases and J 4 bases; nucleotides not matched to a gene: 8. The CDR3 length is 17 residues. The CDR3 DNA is TGTGCCAGCAGACCGGGACTAGCGGGAGTTGAGTACAATGAGCAGTTCTTC. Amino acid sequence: CASRPGLAGVEYNEQFF.

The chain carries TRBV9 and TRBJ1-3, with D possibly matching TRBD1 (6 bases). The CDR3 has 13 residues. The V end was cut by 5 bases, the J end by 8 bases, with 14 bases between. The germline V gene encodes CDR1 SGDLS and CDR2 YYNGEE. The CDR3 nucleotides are TGTGCCAGCAGGAGGCAGGGGTCGGACACCATATATTTT. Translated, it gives CASRRQGSDTIYF.

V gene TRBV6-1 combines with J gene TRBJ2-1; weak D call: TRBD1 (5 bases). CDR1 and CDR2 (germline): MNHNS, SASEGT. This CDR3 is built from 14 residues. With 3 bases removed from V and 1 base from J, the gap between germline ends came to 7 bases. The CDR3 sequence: CASSEGPSYNEQFF. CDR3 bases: TGTGCCAGCAGTGAGGGGCCTTCCTACAATGAGCAGTTCTTC.